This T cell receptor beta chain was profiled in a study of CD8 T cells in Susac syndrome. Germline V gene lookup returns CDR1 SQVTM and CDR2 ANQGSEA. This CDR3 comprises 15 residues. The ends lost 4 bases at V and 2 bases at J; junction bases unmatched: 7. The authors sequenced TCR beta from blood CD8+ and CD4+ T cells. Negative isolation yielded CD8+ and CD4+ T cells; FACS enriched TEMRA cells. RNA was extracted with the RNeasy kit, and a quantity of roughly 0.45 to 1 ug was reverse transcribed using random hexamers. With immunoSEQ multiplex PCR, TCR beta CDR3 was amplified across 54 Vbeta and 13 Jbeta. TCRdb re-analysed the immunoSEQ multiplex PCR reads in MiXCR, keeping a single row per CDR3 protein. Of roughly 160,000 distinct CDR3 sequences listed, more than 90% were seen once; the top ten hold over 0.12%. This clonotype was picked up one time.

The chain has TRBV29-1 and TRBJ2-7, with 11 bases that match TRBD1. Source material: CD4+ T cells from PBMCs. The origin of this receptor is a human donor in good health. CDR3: CSVVGTGGRTYEQYF. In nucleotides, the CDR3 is TGCAGCGTTGTAGGGACAGGGGGAAGGACCTACGAGCAGTACTTC.